The subject of this entry is one T cell receptor beta chain. The antigen is unknown. The data belong to a study of cytomegalovirus exposure and HLA in healthy donors. The CDR3 runs to 14 residues. Measured with immunoSEQ multiplex PCR; TCRdb has only the in-frame clones, and not every one. The data hold some 140,000 clones, with 86% observed a single time. Study-wide results and limits: It was reportedly the case that the classifier diagnosed cytomegalovirus status with high specificity and sensitivity. In the approximately 130 validation repertoires, more than 85% of cluster scores exceeded 0, per a later analysis. The study designated 164 TCR beta chains cytomegalovirus-associated.

From the 120-subject validation cohort, which was separate from the roughly 670-subject first cohort, the donors were drawn. Sequencing was performed on PBMCs. This clonotype was sampled from a man aged 18 to 29 in good health and CMV-seronegative. The rearrangement uses TRBV21-1 and TRBJ2-7; the listed D gene, TRBD2, was not tested against the DNA. TRBV21-1 is designated a pseudogene. The CDR3 nucleotides are TGTGCCAGCAGCAAAGGAGACTTCTCCTACGAGCAGTACTTC. It translates to CASSKGDFSYEQYF.